This TCR beta chain was identified in a study of shared clonotypes between healthy human individuals. A note on this clone: Antigen unknown. This sample includes further DNA sequences coding for the same CDR3.

The deep-level immunoSEQ assay was used. The assay was immunoSEQ multiplex PCR, and TCRdb's table has in-frame clones only and misses some. This sample has millions of clones, with over 85% found just once. Study conclusions and caveats: Generally, estimated richness proved larger in naive subsets than it did in memory subsets.

HIV-negative, healthy adults without recent acute infections or vaccinations were the donors. CD4+ cells were split into CD45RA+ naive and CD45RA-negative memory subsets. Trimming removed 4 bases from V and 7 bases from J; junction bases left unmatched: 3. From germline, CDR1 is SGHTA and CDR2 FQGNSA. The CDR3 spans 15 residues. The chain links TRBV7-2 to TRBJ2-1; TRBD2 aligns across 14 bases. The sequence derives from a man between 18 and 35 years old in good health. Sample: naive CD4+ T cells sorted from blood. Subset in this sample: CD45RA+ positively selected. In DNA form, the CDR3 reads TGTGCCAGCAGCTCGGGACTAGCGGGAGTAAATGAGCAGTTCTTC. The encoded protein is CASSSGLAGVNEQFF.